This TCR beta chain derives from a study of control samples from healthy donors and cancer patients. CDR3 size: 15 residues. Germline lookup yields CDR1 LGHNA and CDR2 YSLEER. The V and J ends lost 0 bases and 3 bases respectively, with 11 bases between them. Here immunoSEQ multiplex PCR was the method, and the copy in TCRdb shows in-frame clones only, minus some. The table includes 150,000 or so clones, about 94% detected once. The specimen was PBMCs. This TCR derives from a man aged 60 to 75 with colorectal cancer. The chain is built from TRBV4-3 and TRBJ1-1, with D possibly matching TRBD1 (5 bases). The CDR3 nucleotides are TGCGCCAGCAGCCAAGATGTTGGGGCGGACACTGAAGCTTTCTTT. As protein: CASSQDVGADTEAFF.